These T cell receptor beta chains were read from a single sample in a study of PD-L1 blockade in urothelial cancer. Sequencing used immunoSEQ multiplex PCR; TCRdb keeps in-frame clones, though not all of them. The sample includes about 63,000 clones, roughly 80% seen only once; the top ten take approximately 5.1%. Specimen: PBMCs, collected around atezolizumab (anti-PD-L1) treatment. The receptors come from a man in his 70s with urothelial cancer. Each CDR3 is given with its conserved first and last residue. The order of the fields is V gene, clone size, D gene, J gene, CDR3 length, CDR3 DNA, CDR3 protein. D genes are given only for firm matches. A row's size may be missing; if present it is once, few, many or a size class.

>TRBV5-4|few|TRBD1|TRBJ1-5|17
TGTGCCAGCAGCTACGGGACAGGAGGGATAAGCAATCAGCCCCAGCATTTT
CASSYGTGGISNQPQHF
>TRBV11-2|NA|TRBD1|TRBJ2-7|16
TGTGCCAGCAGAATCTACGGTGGGGACAGACATTACGAGCAGTACTTC
CASRIYGGDRHYEQYF
>TRBV5-1|NA|TRBD1|TRBJ2-5|15
TGCGCCAGCAGCTTCCGGGACAGGGACGTAGAGACCCAGTACTTC
CASSFRDRDVETQYF
>TRBV5-1|NA|TRBD1|TRBJ1-3|16
TGCGCCAGCAGCGTGGACAGGATAAGCTCTGGAAACACCATATATTTT
CASSVDRISSGNTIYF
>TRBV11-3|few|TRBD1|TRBJ1-6|13
TGTGCCAGCTCGCGAGACAGGGATTCACCCCTCCACTTT
CASSRDRDSPLHF
>TRBV15|NA|NA|TRBJ2-7|16
TGTGCCACCAGCAGATGGGAGGGGGAGAACTTCGACGAGCAGTACTTC
CATSRWEGENFDEQYF
>TRBV7-9|few|TRBD1|TRBJ2-7|14
TGTGCCAGCAGCCCGACAGGGGGCACGGACGAGCAGTACTTC
CASSPTGGTDEQYF
>TRBV18|NA|NA|TRBJ1-3|16
TGTGCCAGCTCACCTCTCATGGCAGACTCTGGAAACACCATATATTTT
CASSPLMADSGNTIYF
>TRBV4-2|NA|NA|TRBJ1-5|15
TGTGCCAGCAGCCAAGATAGGCAGGAATATCAGCCCCAGCATTTT
CASSQDRQEYQPQHF
>TRBV18|few|NA|TRBJ1-2|12
TGTGCCAGCTCACCCAGGGAACAGGGCTACACCTTC
CASSPREQGYTF
>TRBV10-3|NA|TRBD2|TRBJ2-3|15
TGTGCCATCAGTAGTAGCGGGGATAGCACAGATACGCAGTATTTT
CAISSSGDSTDTQYF
>TRBV6-1|NA|NA|TRBJ2-7|12
TGTGCCAGCAGTTTCCCGGAGGGCGAGCAGTACTTC
CASSFPEGEQYF
>TRBV10-3|NA|TRBD1|TRBJ2-2|14
TGTGCCAGCACCGGGACAGATAACACCGGGGAGCTGTTTTTT
CASTGTDNTGELFF
>TRBV2|NA|TRBD2|TRBJ2-1|14
TGTGCCAGCAGTTTCCCTGGGACTAGCGATGAGCAGTTCTTC
CASSFPGTSDEQFF
>TRBV6-4|NA|NA|TRBJ2-1|15
TGTGCCAGCAGTCCGGATCAGGGCTCCTACAATGAGCAGTTCTTC
CASSPDQGSYNEQFF
>TRBV10-1|many|NA|TRBJ1-2|12
TGCGCCAGCGCTAACAGGAACTATGGCTACACCTTC
CASANRNYGYTF
>TRBV6-5|NA|NA|TRBJ2-7|12
TGTGCCAGCAACCAGGGGTCCGGAGAGCAGTACTTC
CASNQGSGEQYF
>TRBV18|NA|NA|TRBJ1-5|15
TGTGCCAGCTCACCAGGGGCAGGGGTGTATCAGCCCCAGCATTTT
CASSPGAGVYQPQHF
>TRBV27|NA|TRBD1|TRBJ1-6|14
TGTGCCAGCAGGGAGGGACAGGGCTATTCACCCCTCCACTTT
CASREGQGYSPLHF
>TRBV19|once|NA|TRBJ2-3|15
TGTGCCAGTAGTAGCGGACAGCTTAACCCAGATACGCAGTATTTT
CASSSGQLNPDTQYF
>TRBV9|NA|NA|TRBJ1-2|13
TGTGCCAGCAGCGGGATTGGGGGGTATGGCTACACCTTC
CASSGIGGYGYTF
>TRBV6-1|NA|NA|TRBJ1-2|17
TGTGCCAGCAGTGAACGCGCAGGCGGAGGCCGGAACTATGGCTACACCTTC
CASSERAGGGRNYGYTF
>TRBV2|NA|NA|TRBJ2-5|14
TGTGCCAGCAACGCGGGGGCCCTCCAAGAGACCCAGTACTTC
CASNAGALQETQYF
>TRBV5-1|NA|NA|TRBJ1-1|15
TGCGCCAGCAGCTTAGGCCCGGACAGTAACACTGAAGCTTTCTTT
CASSLGPDSNTEAFF
>TRBV11-2|NA|NA|TRBJ2-1|15
TGTGCCAGCAGCTTTCCGCAGGGGGGAATCAATGAGCAGTTCTTC
CASSFPQGGINEQFF
>TRBV2|NA|NA|TRBJ2-7|14
TGTGCCAGCAGCCGAAGCGGAGGCGAGGTCGAGCAGTACTTC
CASSRSGGEVEQYF
>TRBV11-3|NA|NA|TRBJ2-3|16
TGTGCCAGCAGCTTAGGACAACACCTTAGCACAGATACGCAGTATTTT
CASSLGQHLSTDTQYF
>TRBV11-2|NA|NA|TRBJ2-3|13
TGTGCCAGCAGCTTAGATGGGAGGTTGACGCAGTATTTT
CASSLDGRLTQYF
>TRBV19|NA|TRBD1|TRBJ1-5|17
TGTGCCAGTAGTATAGCCCAGGGGGCGAAGCGCAATCAGCCCCAGCATTTT
CASSIAQGAKRNQPQHF
>TRBV28|few|NA|TRBJ1-1|13
TGTGCCAGCTCAAACCTCCGGGGGGGAGAAGCTTTCTTT
CASSNLRGGEAFF
>TRBV6-1|NA|TRBD1|TRBJ2-7|14
TGTGCCAGCAGTGTCGGGACAGTACTCTACGAGCAGTACTTC
CASSVGTVLYEQYF
>TRBV27|NA|TRBD2|TRBJ2-1|14
TGTGCCAGTGGAAGGAGCGGGAGCCACAATGAGCAGTTCTTC
CASGRSGSHNEQFF
>TRBV6-5|NA|TRBD1|TRBJ1-2|16
TGTGCCAGCAGTTACGGGACAGGGGACGCTAACTATGGCTACACCTTC
CASSYGTGDANYGYTF
>TRBV27|few|TRBD1|TRBJ2-7|15
TGTGCCAGCAGCCGTCCGGGACAGGGGGCTTACGAGCAGTACTTC
CASSRPGQGAYEQYF
>TRBV9|NA|NA|TRBJ1-1|11
TGTGCCAGCAGCGCCGGGACAGAAGCTTTCTTT
CASSAGTEAFF
>TRBV9|few|TRBD1|TRBJ2-7|15
TGTGCCAGCAGCGCCTCCGGGACAGGGGATTACGAGCAGTACTTC
CASSASGTGDYEQYF
>TRBV6-1|NA|NA|TRBJ2-7|12
TGTGCCAGCAGCGTCGAGGGCTACGAGCAGTACTTC
CASSVEGYEQYF
>TRBV7-9|NA|NA|TRBJ2-3|16
TGTGCCAGCAGCAAATCAATTCCCGGAGGCACAGATACGCAGTATTTT
CASSKSIPGGTDTQYF
>TRBV5-8|NA|NA|TRBJ2-2|15
TGTGCCAGCAGCTTACCGGGGGTGAGGACCGGGGAGCTGTTTTTT
CASSLPGVRTGELFF
>TRBV7-2|once|NA|TRBJ1-1|15
TGTGCCAGCAGCTTAGATCCAGGGCTGGGGACTGAAGCTTTCTTT
CASSLDPGLGTEAFF
>TRBV15|NA|TRBD2|TRBJ2-3|16
TGTGCCACCAGCAAACCTGAAGCGGGAGACCCAGATACGCAGTATTTT
CATSKPEAGDPDTQYF
>TRBV7-8|NA|TRBD1|TRBJ2-3|17
TGTGCCAGCAGCTTAGTCCTGGGACAGCCTTCAACAGATACGCAGTATTTT
CASSLVLGQPSTDTQYF
>TRBV7-2|NA|NA|TRBJ2-7|13
TGTGCCAGCAGCTTAGTGGCACGCTACGAGCAGTACTTC
CASSLVARYEQYF
>TRBV6-1|NA|NA|TRBJ2-7|15
TGTGCCAGCAGTGAAGAACTGGACAGCGACTACGAGCAGTACTTC
CASSEELDSDYEQYF
>TRBV4-2|NA|TRBD2|TRBJ2-1|16
TGTGCCAGCAGCCAAGGGGCGGGGGGGACTTTGGATGAGCAGTTCTTC
CASSQGAGGTLDEQFF